This record looks at one TCR beta chain sequence and its context. Its antigen is not identified. Time point given: week 23, last vaccination. The content of each vaccine dose was 300 ug of mutant IDH1 20-mer peptide, and topical imiquimod accompanied it. The sample originates from a study of a mutant IDH1 vaccine in newly diagnosed glioma. Whole-study context: Treated patients had a mean age of approximately 40 years and a roughly 60% male, 37.5% female split.

The V end lost 0 bases, the J end lost 6 bases, and 14 bases lay between the germline ends. The germline V gene encodes CDR1 LGHNA and CDR2 YSLEER. The CDR3 sequence is 16 residues long. Study results and limitations: A vaccine-induced immune response developed in 93.3% of the patients. Top peripheral T cell clonotype shifts appeared unrelated to pseudoprogression.

The repertoire was sequenced with immunoSEQ multiplex PCR; TCRdb's copy has only in-frame clones and lacks some. The repertoire holds approximately 82,000 clones, with approximately 85% as singletons. The TCR was taken from a man younger than 45 with glioma. Some clones in this sample may be carry-over from other donors' samples. V and J are TRBV4-3 and TRBJ1-4; D is undetermined. The input for sequencing was PBMCs, taken from a glioma patient whose treatment included an IDH1 peptide vaccine. CDR3 DNA sequence: TGCGCCAGCAGCCAAGATCATGGGTGGGGTGATGAAAAACTGTTTTTT. Amino acid sequence: CASSQDHGWGDEKLFF.